This record concerns one T cell receptor beta chain sequence. Antigen unknown. This specimen comes from a study of cytomegalovirus exposure and HLA in healthy donors. The PCR employed 60 Vbeta primers together with 13 Jbeta primers. Here immunoSEQ multiplex PCR was the method, and the copy in TCRdb shows in-frame clones only, minus some. Counted here are some 160,000 clones, 75% to 80% occurring once; the ten biggest clones make up 1.7%. The CDR3 spans 15 residues. V gave up 4 bases and J gave up 2 bases; unmatched junction bases: 4. Germline CDR1 reads KGHSH; CDR2 reads LQKENI. Study outcomes and limitations: It was confirmed in vitro that a few of the CMV-associated chains were specific for CMV antigens.

Sequenced input: PBMCs. V gene TRBV18 combines with J gene TRBJ2-3, with 9 bases that match TRBD1. This sequence was found in a woman between 25 and 40 years old in good health and CMV-seronegative. This CDR3 is CASSLQGAYTDTQYF. The CDR3 DNA reads as TGTGCCAGCTCACTACAGGGGGCTTACACAGATACGCAGTATTTT.